The 2 T cell receptor beta chains listed next were all sequenced from one sample in a study of shared clonotypes between healthy human individuals. CD45RO-negative, CCR7-positively selected cells formed the naive CD8 fraction, excluding terminally differentiated effector memory CD45RA+ cells. Assay: immunoSEQ multiplex PCR; the TCRdb copy retains only in-frame clones and omits some. Here the sample spans 600,000 or so clones, 85% to 95% being singletons. The specimen sequenced was naive CD8+ T cells sorted from blood. These TCRs come from a woman aged 25-40 years in good health.

This chain uses TRBV27 with TRBJ2-2; TRBD2 might be the D (6 bases). CDR1 MNHEY and CDR2 SMNVEV come from the germline V gene (reference sequence). The V end lost 7 bases, the J end lost 5 bases, and 8 bases lay between the germline ends. There are 12 residues in the CDR3. This CDR3 is CASMGGTGELFF. For the CDR3, the DNA is TGTGCCAGCATGGGGGGAACCGGGGAGCTGTTTTTT.

The J gene is TRBJ2-7, the V gene TRBV27, with TRBD1 as a possible D gene (5 bases). Looked up from germline, CDR1 is MNHEY and CDR2 is SMNVEV (reference sequence). The CDR3 is 19 amino acids. V shed 5 bases and J shed 0 bases, with 26 bases lying between them. CDR3 nucleotides: TGTGCCAGCAGTCCTACGTCGACAGACCACTCATTTAGCTCCTACGAGCAGTACTTC. Protein: CASSPTSTDHSFSSYEQYF.